This T cell receptor (beta chain) was sequenced for a study of T cell responses to AZD1222 COVID-19 vaccine. The method was immunoSEQ multiplex PCR; TCRdb's version includes in-frame clones alone and lacks a portion of them. The data show 110,000 or so clones, 86% seen once. This CDR3 comprises 14 residues. The V end lost 0 bases, the J end lost 1 base, and 8 bases lay between the germline ends. In germline, CDR1 is SGHRS, CDR2 YFSETQ. This TCR came from an adult who received the AZD1222 COVID-19 vaccine. V usage is TRBV5-1 and J usage is TRBJ2-7; no clear D gene. Source: peripheral blood, taken 28 days after the second AZD1222 dose. CDR3: CASSLALSSYEQYF. Here the CDR3 DNA reads TGCGCCAGCAGCTTGGCCCTCTCGTCCTACGAGCAGTACTTC.